Listed here are 3 T cell receptor beta chains from one sample, sequenced in a study of T-cell memory formation after mild COVID-19. TCRdb reanalysed the 5' RACE reads using MiXCR and keeps one entry per CDR3 protein. This repertoire shows approximately 170,000 distinct CDR3 sequences, 10% to 15% found once; its top ten account for 2.5% to 4%. The specimen sequenced was PBMCs or a T cell subset sorted from them (not recorded which). These receptors originate from a young man who had mild COVID-19 (a few samples of this study predate the infection). Cell type and time point are not known.

This chain connects TRBV10-3 to TRBJ1-6; the D is unclear. Deletions cut 4 bases from V and 0 bases from J, with 13 bases between. The length of the CDR3 is 17 residues. Germline CDR1 reads ENHRY; CDR2 reads SYGVKD. The DNA for the CDR3 is TGTGCCATCAGTGCCCGCCTGATGAGCTCCTATAATTCACCCCTCCACTTT. It specifies CAISARLMSSYNSPLHF.

This clonotype was counted a few times. The chain joins TRBV5-1 to TRBJ2-3, with D unclear. V was shortened by 1 base and J by 0 bases, with 9 bases between the two germline ends. The CDR3 loop spans 15 amino acids. Germline CDR1 is SGHRS and CDR2 is YFSETQ. In DNA form, the CDR3 reads TGCGCCAGCAGCTTGACAACGACTAGCACAGATACGCAGTATTTT. Translation gives CASSLTTTSTDTQYF. Filled out from reference TRBV5-1 and TRBJ2-3, the complete variable domain reads KAGVTQTPRYLIKTRGQQVTLSCSPISGHRSVSWYQQTPGQGLQFLFEYFSETQRNKGNFPGRFSGRQFSNSRSEMNVSTLELGDSALYLCASSLTTTSTDTQYFGPGTRLTVL.

This clonotype was counted a few times. V is TRBV5-5 and J is TRBJ1-2; a weak D match, TRBD1 (6 bases). Germline CDR1 is SGHKS and CDR2 is YYEKEE (reference sequence). This CDR3 comprises 19 residues. V was trimmed by 1 base and J by 4 bases, leaving 26 bases between them. CDR3 residues: CASSLSEGQGTFSRYGYTF. In DNA form, the CDR3 reads TGTGCCAGCAGCTTGTCGGAGGGCCAGGGGACTTTTTCCCGCTATGGCTACACCTTC.